Here is one T cell receptor (beta chain) with its context. What it recognizes is unknown. The data are from a study of shared clonotypes between healthy human individuals. General study points: Blood was the sole source, and tissue repertoires probably differ. Across subsets, estimated richness was generally greater for naive than for memory populations. Depth was large, yet rarefaction showed that sorted-subset sequencing was incomplete.

Sequencing was performed with immunoSEQ multiplex PCR; in TCRdb, only in-frame clones are kept and a portion is missing. The table includes around 2.1 million clones, around 93% detected once. Naive CD8 cells, CD45RO-negative and positively selected for CCR7, excluded terminally differentiated effector memory CD45RA+ cells. Free of recent acute infections or vaccinations, the donors were healthy HIV-negative adults. V gave up 8 bases and J gave up 5 bases; unmatched junction bases: 12. CDR1 is SQVTM and CDR2 is ANQGSEA in the germline V gene. There are 14 residues in the CDR3. This sequence originates from a man between 18 and 29 years old in good health. Some clones in this sample may be carry-over from other donors' samples. Sequencing was carried out using naive CD8+ T cells from PBMCs. This chain links TRBV29-1 with TRBJ2-1, with 7 bases aligning to TRBD1. Here the CDR3 DNA reads TGCAGCTCCCGGACAGGTTGGAGTGACAATGAGCAGTTCTTC. Translation gives CSSRTGWSDNEQFF.